This T cell receptor beta chain was recorded in a study of TIL therapy for anti-PD-1-resistant metastatic lung cancer. Time point reported: pre-treatment sample, taken before nivolumab and TIL therapy. Most excised metastases sampled were pleural nodules or supraclavicular lymph nodes. Tumors were harvested before any PD-1/PD-L1 blockade. The libraries were made with immunoSEQ v3. Clones were sequenced by immunoSEQ multiplex PCR, and TCRdb holds only the in-frame ones, with some missing. The table includes more than 20,000 clones, approximately 77% detected once. The receptor was isolated from a person aged 25 to 85 with non-small cell lung cancer. The sequencing used tumor tissue, collected at baseline.

Written as DNA, the CDR3 is TGTGCCAGCAGTTCGAGGACTAGCCGGGAGACCCAGTACTTC. Translated: CASSSRTSRETQYF. This chain uses TRBV7-2 with TRBJ2-5; 8 bases match TRBD2. After removal of 6 bases from V and 5 bases from J, the junction contained 8 bases not matched to a gene. Germline lookup yields CDR1 SGHTA and CDR2 FQGNSA. The CDR3 runs to 14 residues.